This T cell receptor (beta chain) is drawn from a study of T cell responses to AZD1222 COVID-19 vaccine listed by TCRdb under 2021. Background on the whole study: TCR sequencing covered over 230 trial participants: 207 given two doses of AZD1222 and 26 given two doses of MenACWY control vaccine. Trial participants were enrolled by age into subgroups of 18-55, 56-69 and 70-plus years, and around 140, 26 and 57 TCR-sequenced participants, respectively, were included in these subgroups.

Study-wide findings and limitations: Nearly half of unique spike-specific TCRs reportedly recognized epitopes outside regions mutated in the B.1.351 and B.1.1.7 variants. Because no day 14 peak-response samples were available, repertoires were characterized only after the peak T cell response. Most participants were white British and females outnumbered males, and the authors suggested that clonal diversity may have been underestimated. Conclusions about previously exposed vaccinees are limited, since just 6 or 7 AZD1222 recipients were seropositive for SARS-CoV-2 at baseline. A significant rise in spike-specific TCR breadth and depth was observed after two AZD1222 doses relative to day 0 and relative to MenACWY recipients. The whole spike protein was spanned by vaccine-associated CD4 TCRs, and dominant responses were seen in regions 160-218 and 743-854. The 56-69-year group was small, and its depth increase did not reach significance, likely because of low power.

From V the trimming removes 0 bases and from J it removes 5 bases, while the gene matches leave 7 bases of the junction unaccounted for. CDR1 and CDR2 are read off the germline V gene as LGHNA and YNFKEQ. The CDR3 runs 17 amino acids, cysteine and phenylalanine included. CDR3 DNA is the only sequence kept; it has 51 bases, read in frame from the first base. The time point label, as the study defines it: about 28 days (+/-7) after the second vaccine dose. AZD1222 recipients whose second dose came at about 4 weeks and those whose second dose came at about 12 weeks were combined into one group, since spike-specific TCR depth and breadth did not differ between the two schedules. Samples from vaccinated people were obtained from the UK trials COV001 and COV002, which included a single-blind randomized controlled phase 2/3 trial of AZD1222 (ChAdOx1 nCoV-19) in healthy adults. Trial participant PBMC samples were collected at day 0 and day 28 after the second dose for TCRbeta chain sequencing.

The CDR3 regions of human TCRbeta chains were subjected to immunosequencing. The authors' analysis ran thus. TCRs in the repertoires were compared against a reference library of SARS-CoV-2-specific TCRs that had been generated with the MIRA antigen-specificity platform. Breadth was defined as the fraction of unique TCRs that were SARS-CoV-2-associated, and depth was defined as the fraction of total T cells that were SARS-CoV-2-associated. Using the MIRA data, every spike-specific TCR was mapped to the spike region that the TCR reacted to and assigned to either a CD4 or a CD8 class. Log10-transformed breadth and depth values were compared by one-way ANOVA with Sidak's multiple comparisons tests. TCRdb re-hosts the immuneACCESS table, in-frame sequences only. Its copies lack some clones; in the studies checked, an unresolved V gene accounts for under half of them, and the cause for the rest is not known. D and trimming come from the DNA, and the V and J calls and clone size come from that table. In this sample the table shows 250,000 to 300,000 clones, almost 95% of which occur a single time. The ten largest clones take up 0.5% to 0.7% of the sample.

Remarks on this clone: Its antigen remains unidentified. The sample holds no much larger clone one base away, and base qualities are not on file.

This sequence was found in an adult who received the AZD1222 COVID-19 vaccine. This sample comprised peripheral blood, obtained 28 days after the second AZD1222 dose. This sequence uses TRBV4-2 and TRBJ1-5; 10 of the junction bases match TRBD1. The base sequence is TGTGCCAGCAGCCAAGAGGGGGGACAGGGGAGAGATCAGCCCCAGCATTTT. It specifies CASSQEGGQGRDQPQHF.